This TCR beta chain was identified during a study of cytomegalovirus exposure and HLA in healthy donors. 13 Jbeta primers and 60 Vbeta primers were used for the PCR. The assay was immunoSEQ multiplex PCR, and TCRdb's table has in-frame clones only and misses some. Of about 160,000 clones listed, around 88% are singletons. This clone has a single count. The germline CDR1 and CDR2 sequences are MGHDK and SYGVNS. The CDR3 contains 11 residues. The V gene lost 4 bases and the J gene lost 8 bases, with 8 bases spanning the gap. The clonotype originates from a woman aged 30 to 39 in good health and CMV-seronegative. The sequencing sample was made of PBMCs. The chain uses TRBV25-1 and TRBJ1-2; maybe TRBD1 (6 bases). For the CDR3, the DNA is TGTGCCAGCAGTGGGGGGCTGGGCTACACCTTC. Protein: CASSGGLGYTF.